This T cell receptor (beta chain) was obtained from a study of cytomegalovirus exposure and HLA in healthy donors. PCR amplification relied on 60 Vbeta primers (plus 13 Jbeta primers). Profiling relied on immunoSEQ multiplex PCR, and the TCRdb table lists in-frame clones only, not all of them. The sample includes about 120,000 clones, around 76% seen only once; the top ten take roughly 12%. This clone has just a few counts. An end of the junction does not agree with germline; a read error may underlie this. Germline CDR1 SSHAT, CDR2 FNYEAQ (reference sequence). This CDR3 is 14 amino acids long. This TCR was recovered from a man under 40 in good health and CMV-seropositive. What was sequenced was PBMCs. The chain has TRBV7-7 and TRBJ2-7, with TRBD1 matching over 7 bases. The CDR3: CASSLAQGDYEQYF. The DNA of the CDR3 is TGTGCTAGCAGCTTAGCGCAGGGGGATTACGAGCAGTACTTC.